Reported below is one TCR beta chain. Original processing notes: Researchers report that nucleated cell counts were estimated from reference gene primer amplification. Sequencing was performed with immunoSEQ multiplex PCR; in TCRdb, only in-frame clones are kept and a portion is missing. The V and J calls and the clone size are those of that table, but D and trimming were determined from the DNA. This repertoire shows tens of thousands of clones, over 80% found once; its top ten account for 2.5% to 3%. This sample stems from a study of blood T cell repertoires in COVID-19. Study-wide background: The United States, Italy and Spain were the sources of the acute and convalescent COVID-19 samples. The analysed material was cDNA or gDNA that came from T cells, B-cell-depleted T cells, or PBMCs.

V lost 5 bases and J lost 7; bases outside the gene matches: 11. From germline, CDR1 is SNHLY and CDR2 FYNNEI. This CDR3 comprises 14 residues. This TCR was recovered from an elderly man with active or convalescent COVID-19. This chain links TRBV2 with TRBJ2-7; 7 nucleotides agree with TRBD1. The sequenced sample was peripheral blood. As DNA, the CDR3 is TGTGCCAGCAGTTCCAGGGGGTTCCCTAGTGAGCAGTACTTC. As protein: CASSSRGFPSEQYF. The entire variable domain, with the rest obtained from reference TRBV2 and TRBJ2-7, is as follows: EPEVTQTPSHQVTQMGQEVILRCVPISNHLYFYWYRQILGQKVEFLVSFYNNEISEKSEIFDDQFSVERPDGSNFTLKIRSTKLEDSAMYFCASSSRGFPSEQYFGPGTRLTVT.